This T cell receptor beta chain is drawn from a study of cytomegalovirus exposure and HLA in healthy donors. Regarding donors, all were healthy bone marrow donors. Researchers ran the PCR with 60 Vbeta and 13 Jbeta primers. Profiled with immunoSEQ multiplex PCR; TCRdb holds only in-frame clones, not every one. This table holds about 110,000 clones, approximately 66% found once. About this clone itself: Its specificity is not known.

Study observations and caveats: Roughly uniform sequencing depth across donors was assumed, possibly incorrectly. Later work associated roughly 17,000 TCR beta sequences with HLA alleles at 0.05 false discovery rate. The authors enumerated 150 to 200 TCR beta chains as linked to cytomegalovirus.

Germline values: CDR1 LGHNA, CDR2 YSLEER. CDR3 length: 15 residues. The V end was cut by 0 bases, the J end by 5 bases, with 13 bases between. The TCR sequence derives from a man aged 40-49 years in good health and CMV-seropositive. Sequenced input: PBMCs. The rearrangement uses TRBV4-3 and TRBJ2-5; a possible D gene is TRBD2 (7 bases). CDR3 DNA sequence: TGCGCCAGCAGCCAAGATCTGGGGGGGGCCGAGACCCAGTACTTC. Protein: CASSQDLGGAETQYF.